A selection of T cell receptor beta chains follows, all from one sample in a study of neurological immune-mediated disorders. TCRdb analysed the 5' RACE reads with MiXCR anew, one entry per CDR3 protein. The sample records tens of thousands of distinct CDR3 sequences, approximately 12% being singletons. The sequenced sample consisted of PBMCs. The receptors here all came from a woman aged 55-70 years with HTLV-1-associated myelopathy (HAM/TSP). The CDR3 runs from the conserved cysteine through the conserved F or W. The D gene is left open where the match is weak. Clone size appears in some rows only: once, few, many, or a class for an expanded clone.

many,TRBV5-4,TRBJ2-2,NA,CASSLFAGELFF
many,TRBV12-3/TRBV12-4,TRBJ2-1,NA,CASSRDPKTGHEQFF
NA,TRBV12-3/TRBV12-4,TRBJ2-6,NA,CASTLDSSGANVLTF
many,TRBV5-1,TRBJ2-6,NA,CASSDGGVANVLTF
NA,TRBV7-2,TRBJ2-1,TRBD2,CASTARLAGVNEQFF
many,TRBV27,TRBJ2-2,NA,CASSSPPRELFF
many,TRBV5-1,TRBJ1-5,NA,CASSPGTNSNQPQHF
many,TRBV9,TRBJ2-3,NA,CASSGPGASTDTQYF
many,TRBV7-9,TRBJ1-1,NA,CASTLTGRTEAFF
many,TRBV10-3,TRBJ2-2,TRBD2,CAISKGTSVGTGELFF
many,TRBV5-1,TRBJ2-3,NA,CASSFVSSTDTQYF
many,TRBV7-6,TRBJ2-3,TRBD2,CASSLVSSGRTDTQYF
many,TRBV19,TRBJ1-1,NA,CASSIAGYTEAFF
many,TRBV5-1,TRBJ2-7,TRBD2,CASSFGLADSYEQYF
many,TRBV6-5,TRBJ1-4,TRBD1,CASSSGTANEKLFF
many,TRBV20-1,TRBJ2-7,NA,CSASSEGTPYEQYF
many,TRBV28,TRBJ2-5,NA,CASIPRGSQETQYF
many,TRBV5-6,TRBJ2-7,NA,CASSVQGPWAEQYF
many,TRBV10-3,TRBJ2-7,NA,CAISGLASYEQYF
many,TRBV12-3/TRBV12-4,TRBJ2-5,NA,CASSPLGGEETQYF
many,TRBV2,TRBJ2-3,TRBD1,CASRPGTGTTDTQYF
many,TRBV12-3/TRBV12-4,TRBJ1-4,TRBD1,CASSFQGAGGEKLFF
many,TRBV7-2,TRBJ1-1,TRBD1,CASSPGQRDTEAFF
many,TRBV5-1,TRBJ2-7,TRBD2,CASSLALAGTYEQYF
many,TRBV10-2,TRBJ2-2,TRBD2,CASRDSGRRSTGELFF
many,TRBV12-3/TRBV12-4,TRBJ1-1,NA,CASSLTPIQGEAFF
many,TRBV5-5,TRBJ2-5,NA,CASSKQVSLEETQYF
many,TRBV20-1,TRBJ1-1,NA,CSARDPRVGTNTEAFF
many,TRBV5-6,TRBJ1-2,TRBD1,CASSQGTGSYHYGYTF
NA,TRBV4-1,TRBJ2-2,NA,CASSQAHLQGKGVGELFF
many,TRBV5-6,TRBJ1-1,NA,CASSPGGRNTEAFF
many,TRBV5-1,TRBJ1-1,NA,CASSLEGRANTEAFF
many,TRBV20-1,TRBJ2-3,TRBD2,CSAVGLAGPSTDTQYF